This T cell receptor beta chain was recorded in a study of monozygotic twins with inflammatory bowel disease. UMIs that had a 6-nucleotide sample barcode were put in using template switching. Reprocessing the 5' RACE reads, TCRdb reports a single entry for every CDR3 protein and omits DNA. This listing includes just over 300,000 distinct CDR3 sequences. No T cells were sorted before total RNA was taken from whole blood. The sample comprised blood. The receptor was isolated from a human donor with ulcerative colitis or Crohn's disease, or a healthy co-twin of an affected twin (not recorded which).

The CDR3 is CASSSSQGKYNEQFF. The chain joins TRBV11-2 to TRBJ2-1; TCRdb's assignment of TRBD1 cannot be checked, as there is no DNA. The CDR3 spans 15 residues. Per germline, CDR1 SGHAT and CDR2 FQNNGV.